These T cell receptor beta chains were read from a single sample in a study of blood T cell repertoires in COVID-19. Repertoires were generated with immunoSEQ multiplex PCR, while TCRdb's copy carries only in-frame clones and drops some. The data show roughly 140,000 clones, approximately 84% seen once. Sequencing used peripheral blood. Receptors were obtained from a human donor in a cohort sampled during active COVID-19. Each CDR3 is given with its conserved first and last residue. Each record gives: D gene, V gene, J gene, clone size, CDR3 DNA, CDR3 protein. D genes are given only for firm matches. Expanded clones are given a class, and other clones once, few, many or no size at all.

NA	TRBV7-9	TRBJ1-1	NA	TGTGCCAGCAGCTTAGGGGCTTCCACTGAAGCTTTCTTT	CASSLGASTEAFF
NA	TRBV7-8	TRBJ2-5	NA	TGTGCCAGCAGCTTAAACGCCATGGCGGAAGGCCAAGAGACCCAGTACTTC	CASSLNAMAEGQETQYF
NA	TRBV11-1	TRBJ1-1	medium-sized	TGTGCCAGCAGCTTTCAGGGTGAAGCTTTCTTT	CASSFQGEAFF
TRBD1	TRBV6-5	TRBJ1-3	NA	TGTGCCAGCAAGATACAGGGGGCTGGAAACACCATATATTTT	CASKIQGAGNTIYF
NA	TRBV28	TRBJ1-5	NA	TGTGCCAGCAGTTTCGTCCCGAGCAATCAGCCCCAGCATTTT	CASSFVPSNQPQHF
NA	TRBV10-3	TRBJ2-5	NA	TGTGCCACTGGGGGGCAAGAGACCCAGTACTTC	CATGGQETQYF
NA	TRBV2	TRBJ1-6	NA	TGTGCCAGCGGCGGGCGAATTCCCTACTCCTATAATTCACCCCTCCACTTT	CASGGRIPYSYNSPLHF
TRBD1	TRBV27	TRBJ2-2	NA	TGTGCCAGCGGTCGGGACAGGGCTGTAGGGGAGCTGTTTTTT	CASGRDRAVGELFF
TRBD2	TRBV6-5	TRBJ2-5	NA	TGTGCCAGCAGCGACTCGGGGGGTCGAGGGGAGACCCAGTACTTC	CASSDSGGRGETQYF
TRBD2	TRBV28	TRBJ2-4	NA	TGTGCCAGCAGTTTATTAGGGCCTAGCGGAGAGTACTTC	CASSLLGPSGEYF
NA	TRBV19	TRBJ1-4	NA	TGTGCCAGTAGCCCCCCTGGGGGGGCACGTGAAAAACTGTTTTTT	CASSPPGGAREKLFF
NA	TRBV9	TRBJ2-3	NA	TGTGCCAGCAGCGTAGGCGGCACAGATACGCAGTATTTT	CASSVGGTDTQYF
TRBD1	TRBV28	TRBJ2-7	NA	TGTGCCAGCAGGAGACAGGGTGGATTGTACGAGCAGTACTTC	CASRRQGGLYEQYF
TRBD1	TRBV6-6	TRBJ2-1	NA	TGTGCCAGCAGCTCCCGACAGGGCGGTTACAATGAGCAGTTCTTC	CASSSRQGGYNEQFF
TRBD2	TRBV7-3	TRBJ2-3	NA	TGTGCCAGCAGCTTCGCGGGACTAGCGGTGTTTAGCACAGATACGCAGTATTTT	CASSFAGLAVFSTDTQYF
NA	TRBV11-2	TRBJ1-5	NA	TGTGCCAGCAGCTTAGACAGAAATCAGCCCCAGCATTTT	CASSLDRNQPQHF
TRBD2	TRBV7-8	TRBJ2-7	NA	TGTGCCAGCAGCCCCAGAGGGACTAGCGGGGGGGCTAACGAGCAGTACTTC	CASSPRGTSGGANEQYF
NA	TRBV6-2/TRBV6-3	TRBJ1-1	NA	TGTGCCAGCAGTAGACGGCCGGGGAGGAACACTGAAGCTTTCTTT	CASSRRPGRNTEAFF
TRBD1	TRBV5-1	TRBJ1-6	few	TGCGCCAGCAGCTTGCTCCCTGACAGGGCTGATTCACCCCTCCACTTT	CASSLLPDRADSPLHF
TRBD1	TRBV3-1/TRBV3-2	TRBJ1-5	NA	TGTGCCAGCAGCCAAGATGCGGGACAGAATGGCCAGCCCCAGCATTTT	CASSQDAGQNGQPQHF
TRBD2	TRBV7-3	TRBJ2-5	NA	TGTGCCAGCAGCAAAACCGGGACTACCGAAGAGACCCAGTACTTC	CASSKTGTTEETQYF
TRBD2	TRBV7-2	TRBJ2-1	once	TGTGCCAGCAGCTTAGCAAGGGGCGGGACTAGCGGGGACAATGAGCAGTTCTTC	CASSLARGGTSGDNEQFF